Listed here are 2 T cell receptor beta chains from one sample, sequenced in a study of OX40 agonist ivuxolimab in advanced cancers. TCRdb keeps only in-frame clones here, not all; method: immunoSEQ multiplex PCR. Here the sample spans 70,000 to 80,000 clones, around 89% being singletons. The source was CD4+ or CD8+ T cells sorted from blood, collected in a trial of the OX40 agonist ivuxolimab. These receptors all stem from an adult with an advanced solid tumor such as melanoma, head and neck, liver or kidney cancer.

V and J are TRBV7-2 and TRBJ1-2, with a weak D call TRBD1 (6 bases). The length of the CDR3 is 16 residues. CDR1 is SGHTA and CDR2 is FQGNSA in the germline V gene. V was cut by 5 bases and J by 2 bases, with 18 bases left in between. The CDR3 DNA follows: TGTGCCAGCAGCCGCAGGGAAGGGGGAGGAAACTATGGCTACACCTTC. Encoded protein: CASSRREGGGNYGYTF.

This chain uses TRBV7-7 with TRBJ2-1; D unresolved. The germline gives CDR1 SSHAT, CDR2 FNYEAQ (reference sequence). The CDR3 extends over 14 amino acids. Trimming took 1 base from V and 7 from J, leaving 11 bases between them. The CDR3 sequence is CASSLGGLQNEQFF. The DNA of the CDR3 is TGTGCCAGCAGCTTAGGCGGATTACAGAATGAGCAGTTCTTC.